These 21 T cell receptor beta chains came from one sample sequenced in a study of CD8 T cells in Susac syndrome. Reverse transcription of roughly 0.5 to 1 ug RNA was carried out with random hexamers. In TCRdb, the immunoSEQ multiplex PCR reads were re-called with MiXCR into one record per CDR3 protein. The sample includes fewer than 150,000 distinct CDR3 sequences, approximately 93% of them seen just once. The sample taken for sequencing was CD8+ T cells from PBMCs. These receptors were obtained from a human donor in good health.

The chain couples TRBV3-1 to TRBJ2-1, with D uncertain. The CDR3 loop spans 12 amino acids. Germline V gives CDR1 LGHDT, CDR2 YNNKEL (reference sequence). V was pared by 8 bases and J by 4 bases, with 9 bases between. The CDR3 reads CASRLGYNEQFF. The CDR3 DNA reads as TGTGCCAGCCGCTTGGGTTACAATGAGCAGTTCTTC.

This chain's CDR3 is CAWSGTSGSWDTGELFF. DNA for the CDR3: TGTGCCTGGAGTGGGACTAGCGGGAGCTGGGACACCGGGGAGCTGTTTTTT. This sequence joins TRBV30 and TRBJ2-2; 13 bases fit TRBD2. Per germline, CDR1 GTSNPN and CDR2 SVGIG (reference sequence). The V gene end was trimmed by 1 base and the J gene end by 3 bases; junction bases not matched to a gene: 5. The CDR3 contains 17 residues.

CDR3 sequence: CASSVSALAKNIQYF. In DNA, the CDR3 is TGTGCCAGCAGCGTAAGTGCCCTAGCCAAAAACATTCAGTACTTC. This sequence joins TRBV9 and TRBJ2-4; D unclear. There are 15 residues in the CDR3. Germline CDR1 and CDR2: SGDLS and YYNGEE. Trimming removed 1 base at V and 0 bases at J, with 8 bases between.

This clonotype was detected once. J is TRBJ2-1 and V is TRBV29-1; a possible D gene is TRBD2 (5 bases). The V end was cut by 4 bases, the J end by 12 bases, with 7 bases between. The CDR3 spans 9 residues. Germline V gene lookup returns CDR1 SQVTM and CDR2 ANQGSEA. CDR3 DNA: TGCAGCGTTGCCGGAGGGCAGTTCTTC. Protein product: CSVAGGQFF.

The chain couples TRBV14 to TRBJ2-1, with 8 bases fitting TRBD2. CDR3 size: 16 residues. Germline trimming cut 0 bases from V and 7 bases from J; bases unmatched to any gene: 8. Germline V gene sequence: CDR1 SGHDN, CDR2 FVKESK. The CDR3 spells CASSQDLYGRGNEQFF. In DNA form, the CDR3 reads TGTGCCAGCAGCCAAGATTTGTACGGGAGGGGTAATGAGCAGTTCTTC.

This clonotype was recorded once. The CDR3 spells CASSSPGSGYTF. Here the CDR3 DNA reads TGTGCCAGCAGCTCTCCCGGGAGTGGCTACACCTTC. The chain has TRBV9 and TRBJ1-2; D unclear. The V gene's germline CDR1 is SGDLS and CDR2 YYNGEE. The V gene lost 4 bases and the J gene lost 7 bases, with 11 bases spanning the gap. There are 12 residues in the CDR3.

V and J are TRBV5-1 and TRBJ2-4; D is perhaps TRBD2 (7 bases). CDR1 is SGHRS and CDR2 is YFSETQ in the germline V gene. V gave up 4 bases and J gave up 3 bases, with 20 bases separating them. This CDR3 has 17 residues. CDR3 sequence (DNA): TGCGCCAGCAGCCCCTTGTGGGGGGGCGCTGGCAAAAACATTCAGTACTTC. As protein: CASSPLWGGAGKNIQYF.

The gene calls are TRBV29-1 and TRBJ1-2; D might be TRBD1 (5 bases). The CDR3 extends over 12 amino acids. Germline loops: CDR1 SQVTM, CDR2 ANQGSEA. The V end lost 2 bases, the J end lost 2 bases, and 6 bases lay between the germline ends. The CDR3 protein is CSVEKGNYGYTF. Here the CDR3 DNA reads TGCAGCGTTGAAAAGGGGAACTATGGCTACACCTTC. The full variable domain, completed using reference TRBV29-1 and TRBJ1-2, is SAVISQKPSRDICQRGTSLTIQCQVDSQVTMMFWYRQQPGQSLTLIATANQGSEATYESGFVIDKFPISRPNLTFSTLTVSNMSPEDSSIYLCSVEKGNYGYTFGSGTRLTVV.

This chain connects TRBV14 to TRBJ2-5; either TRBD1 or TRBD2 may supply D (5 bases each). The CDR3 sequence is 13 residues long. Germline values: CDR1 SGHDN, CDR2 FVKESK. V was cut by 4 bases and J by 5 bases, with 11 bases left in between. The CDR3 loop reads CASSLPEGETQYF. CDR3 DNA sequence: TGTGCCAGCAGCCTTCCCGAGGGGGAGACCCAGTACTTC.

V usage is TRBV24-1 and J usage is TRBJ2-3; 10 bases are shared with TRBD2. Germline CDR1 KGHDR, CDR2 SFDVKD. There are 15 residues in the CDR3. V was clipped by 3 bases and J by 5 bases; unmatched bases: 4. CDR3 sequence reads: CATSDPPSGRDTQYF. CDR3 bases: TGTGCCACCAGTGATCCACCTAGCGGGAGAGATACGCAGTATTTT.

The sample holds one count of this clonotype. The chain employs TRBV20-1 and TRBJ2-1; 8 nucleotides line up with TRBD1. The germline gives CDR1 DFQATT, CDR2 SNEGSKA (reference sequence). This CDR3 is built from 13 residues. V lost 5 bases, J lost 4 bases, and 4 bases stayed unmatched. The DNA of the CDR3 is TGCAGTGCTGGACAGGGTGAATACAATGAGCAGTTCTTC. Protein sequence: CSAGQGEYNEQFF.

The CDR3 region is CASSLFWDEETQYF. The CDR3, as DNA: TGCGCCAGCAGCTTGTTTTGGGATGAAGAGACCCAGTACTTC. The chain combines TRBV5-1 with TRBJ2-5; D is unresolved. CDR1 and CDR2 (germline): SGHRS, YFSETQ. The CDR3 consists of 14 residues. V lost 1 base to trimming and J lost 3 bases, with 10 bases between them.

CDR3 DNA sequence: TGTGCCAGCAGTTACGGGGTTGGCGAGCAGTACTTC. Translation gives CASSYGVGEQYF. The chain carries TRBV27 and TRBJ2-7, with D perhaps TRBD2 (5 bases). The CDR3 loop spans 12 amino acids. The V and J ends lost 4 bases and 6 bases respectively, with 10 bases between them. The germline V gene encodes CDR1 MNHEY and CDR2 SMNVEV (reference sequence).

This chain links TRBV29-1 with TRBJ2-1; D call uncertain. CDR1 is SQVTM and CDR2 is ANQGSEA in the germline V gene. CDR3 length: 13 residues. V lost 1 base and J lost 1, with 5 bases in between. The CDR3: CSVEAGSYNEQFF. CDR3 in DNA: TGCAGCGTTGAAGCGGGTTCCTACAATGAGCAGTTCTTC.

The V and J genes are TRBV29-1 and TRBJ2-3; TRBD2 aligns across 7 bases. Germline assignment: CDR1 SQVTM and CDR2 ANQGSEA. After removal of 2 bases from V and 0 bases from J, the junction contained 8 bases not matched to a gene. There are 16 residues in the CDR3. Here the CDR3 DNA reads TGCAGCGTTGAACTAGCGGAGGCCCCTAGCACAGATACGCAGTATTTT. Translated, it gives CSVELAEAPSTDTQYF.

V is TRBV29-1 and J is TRBJ2-7; D tentatively fits TRBD1 or TRBD2 (6 bases each). Germline CDR1 reads SQVTM; CDR2 reads ANQGSEA. Trimming shortened V by 7 bases and J by 3 bases, and 13 bases separated the two germline ends. The CDR3 consists of 12 residues. CDR3 sequence: CSARRGHYEQYF. The DNA of the CDR3 is TGCAGCGCACGCCGGGGGCACTACGAGCAGTACTTC.

This chain links TRBV29-1 with TRBJ2-7; D is ambiguous. The CDR3 consists of 13 residues. Trimming removed 0 bases at V and 2 bases at J, with 8 bases between. Germline loops: CDR1 SQVTM, CDR2 ANQGSEA. The CDR3 region has the DNA TGCAGCGTTGAAGAACGGCAGACCTACGAGCAGTACTTC. Translating gives CSVEERQTYEQYF.

The V call is TRBV5-1, the J call TRBJ1-5; D is unclear. Germline assignment: CDR1 SGHRS and CDR2 YFSETQ. V was shortened by 3 bases and J by 3 bases, with 16 bases between the two germline ends. The CDR3 consists of 16 residues. CDR3 sequence (DNA): TGCGCCAGCAGCTCAGACCCTTGGGCCCCCAATCAGCCCCAGCATTTT. This sequence encodes CASSSDPWAPNQPQHF.

CDR3 residues: CASSPLGGYEQYF. Here the CDR3 DNA reads TGCGCCAGCAGCCCCTTGGGGGGATACGAGCAGTACTTC. The rearrangement links TRBV4-3 to TRBJ2-7, with D maybe TRBD2 (6 bases). This CDR3 has 13 residues. V was cut by 4 bases and J by 4 bases, with 11 bases left in between. Germline V gene data show CDR1 as LGHNA and CDR2 as YSLEER.

The genes are TRBV11-2 and TRBJ2-7; 9 bases match TRBD2. Germline trimming cut 0 bases from V and 0 bases from J; bases unmatched to any gene: 3. Germline V gene lookup returns CDR1 SGHAT and CDR2 FQNNGV. This CDR3 comprises 16 residues. The CDR3 loop is CASSLELAGLSYEQYF. The DNA for the CDR3 is TGTGCCAGCAGCTTAGAACTAGCGGGCCTCTCCTACGAGCAGTACTTC.

The chain links TRBV12-3 or TRBV12-4 to TRBJ1-2; TRBD1 might be the D (5 bases). The CDR3 has 13 amino acids. V shed 7 bases and J shed 7 bases, with 16 bases lying between them. CDR3: CASTDGGRGGYTF. The CDR3, as DNA: TGTGCCAGCACCGATGGGGGACGGGGTGGCTACACCTTC.